This passage covers 29 T cell receptor beta chains from one sample sequenced in a study of control samples from healthy donors and cancer patients. Profiled with immunoSEQ multiplex PCR; TCRdb holds only in-frame clones, not every one. The sample holds approximately 40,000 clones, 70% to 75% seen once. What was sequenced was formalin-fixed, paraffin-embedded tissue. Source of these receptors: a male donor with melanoma.

This sequence joins TRBV10-3 and TRBJ2-3; possibly TRBD1 or TRBD2 for D (5 bases each). The CDR3 loop spans 15 amino acids. Between the trimmed V and J ends, which lost 8 bases and 6 bases, there was a span of 21 bases. Germline-derived CDR1 and CDR2 are ENHRY and SYGVKD. CDR3 DNA sequence: TGTGCCATCGCCTCCCATCAGGGCAGGGAGGATACGCAGTATTTT. Translated, it gives CAIASHQGREDTQYF.

This CDR3 reads CASRIAGATGELFF. The CDR3 DNA reads as TGTGCCAGCAGAATAGCGGGAGCGACCGGGGAGCTGTTTTTT. The chain has TRBV28 and TRBJ2-2; 9 bases map to TRBD2. CDR1 MDHEN and CDR2 SYDVKM come from the germline V gene. Trimming cost V 6 bases and J 5 bases; bases outside gene matches: 4. The CDR3 has 14 amino acids.

In this sample, this clone turned up once. The genes are TRBV4-2 and TRBJ2-1, with D perhaps matching TRBD1 (6 bases). Germline assignment: CDR1 LGHNA and CDR2 YNFKEQ. Trimming stripped 4 bases from V and 5 bases from J, with 9 bases between. CDR3 length: 13 amino acids. The CDR3: CASSLDRHNEQFF. The CDR3 DNA reads TGTGCCAGCAGCCTAGACAGGCACAATGAGCAGTTCTTC.

The chain joins TRBV11-2 to TRBJ2-7; D is uncertain. This CDR3 region has 11 residues. Germline-derived CDR1 and CDR2 are SGHAT and FQNNGV. Trimming removed 5 bases from V and 7 bases from J, with 9 bases in between. CDR3 amino acids: CASSPAWEQYF. The CDR3 DNA sequence: TGTGCCAGCAGCCCAGCCTGGGAGCAGTACTTC.

The chain is built from TRBV9 and TRBJ2-1; 10 positions agree with TRBD2. CDR3 length: 15 amino acids. Germline V CDR1 and CDR2: SGDLS, YYNGEE. The trim removed 4 bases at V and 0 bases at J, leaving 1 base unmatched. The CDR3 region has the DNA TGTGCCAGCAGCCTAGCGGGAGACTCCTACAATGAGCAGTTCTTC. Translated, it gives CASSLAGDSYNEQFF.

The chain employs TRBV7-9 and TRBJ2-7, with D uncertain. The CDR3 consists of 13 residues. The V end was cut by 4 bases, the J end by 6 bases, with 13 bases between. Germline values: CDR1 SEHNR, CDR2 FQNEAQ (reference sequence). The CDR3 coding sequence is TGTGCCAGCAGCTATAATTCCGGGCTCGAGCAGTACTTC. It encodes CASSYNSGLEQYF. The full variable domain, in which reference TRBV7-9 and TRBJ2-7 provide the parts outside the CDR3, is DTGVSQNPRHKITKRGQNVTFRCDPISEHNRLYWYRQTLGQGPEFLTYFQNEAQLEKSRLLSDRFSAERPKGSFSTLEIQRTEQGDSAMYLCASSYNSGLEQYFGPGTRLTVT.

This clone was counted between two and nine times. V usage is TRBV10-1 and J usage is TRBJ1-1, with TRBD1 identical over 8 bases. V gave up 2 bases and J gave up 3 bases; unmatched junction bases: 2. Looked up from germline, CDR1 is WNHNN and CDR2 is SYGVQD (reference sequence). This CDR3 spans 14 amino acids. CDR3 sequence (DNA): TGCGCCAGCAGTGAGCAGACAGGGGACACTGAAGCTTTCTTT. Translation: CASSEQTGDTEAFF.

The rearrangement uses TRBV11-3 and TRBJ2-3; D ambiguous. Germline-derived CDR1 and CDR2 are SGHNT and YENEEA. The CDR3 spans 17 residues. Between the trimmed V and J ends, which lost 3 bases and 2 bases, there was a span of 18 bases. The CDR3 loop reads CASSLTIYSSVTDTQYF. The CDR3 bases are TGTGCCAGCAGCTTGACAATCTATTCATCGGTCACAGATACGCAGTATTTT.

The sample holds a few counts of this clone. The chain has TRBV7-3 and TRBJ2-1; 9 nucleotides line up with TRBD2. Germline V gene lookup returns CDR1 SGHTA and CDR2 FQGTGA. The V segment lost 0 bases and the J segment 7 bases; nucleotides outside the gene matches: 13. The CDR3 contains 18 residues. The CDR3 loop is CASSLTRASGMMKNEQFF. The CDR3 DNA reads TGTGCCAGCAGCTTAACGCGGGCTAGCGGGATGATGAAAAATGAGCAGTTCTTC.

V is TRBV28 and J is TRBJ2-5; 7 bases line up with TRBD2. The CDR3 length is 14 residues. The trim removed 4 bases at V and 3 bases at J, leaving 5 bases unmatched. In germline, CDR1 is MDHEN, CDR2 SYDVKM. CDR3 amino acids: CASSSPSGKETQYF. The CDR3 nucleotides are TGTGCCAGCAGTTCTCCTAGCGGTAAAGAGACCCAGTACTTC. Combining the CDR3 with reference TRBV28 and TRBJ2-5 gives the whole variable domain DVKVTQSSRYLVKRTGEKVFLECVQDMDHENMFWYRQDPGLGLRLIYFSYDVKMKEKGDIPEGYSVSREKKERFSLILESASTNQTSMYLCASSSPSGKETQYFGPGTRLLVL.

This clone was observed a single time. The chain is built from TRBV6-2 or TRBV6-3 and TRBJ2-3; D possibly matches TRBD1 or TRBD2 (5 bases each). V was trimmed by 4 bases and J by 0 bases, leaving 11 bases between them. Germline V lookup: CDR1 MNHEY, CDR2 SVGEGT. This CDR3 is built from 15 residues. CDR3 sequence (DNA): TGTGCCAGCAGTTTTCGTGGGGGAAGCACAGATACGCAGTATTTT. Translating gives CASSFRGGSTDTQYF.

The chain has TRBV27 and TRBJ1-6; 9 bases match TRBD1. Germline V gene sequence: CDR1 MNHEY, CDR2 SMNVEV (reference sequence). This CDR3 comprises 15 residues. The trim removed 3 bases at V and 5 bases at J, leaving 2 bases unmatched. CDR3 sequence reads: CASSLGQGDNSPLHF. Written as DNA, the CDR3 is TGTGCCAGCAGTTTGGGACAGGGAGATAATTCACCCCTCCACTTT.

Relative to its sample, this clone is medium-sized. The chain joins TRBV7-8 to TRBJ2-1; 11 bases agree with TRBD2. The CDR3 length is 15 residues. With 5 bases clipped from V and 4 bases from J, the junction kept 4 bases outside the gene matches. Germline loops: CDR1 SGHVS, CDR2 FQNEAQ. The CDR3 here is CASSEGLAEYNEQFF. The CDR3 DNA reads as TGTGCCAGCAGCGAGGGACTAGCGGAGTACAATGAGCAGTTCTTC.

This chain joins TRBV27 and TRBJ2-1; 9 positions match TRBD1. Germline CDR1 and CDR2: MNHEY and SMNVEV (reference sequence). The CDR3 sequence is 14 residues long. V lost 2 bases to trimming and J lost 9 bases; unmatched junction nucleotides: 5. CDR3: CASSLKDRGLEQFF. Written as DNA, the CDR3 is TGTGCCAGCAGTTTAAAGGACAGGGGACTTGAGCAGTTCTTC.

This clone was detected only a few times. This chain links TRBV10-2 with TRBJ2-5; TRBD2 aligns across 13 bases. Germline V gives CDR1 WSHSY, CDR2 SAAADI. This CDR3 comprises 14 residues. V trimming: 6 bases; J trimming: 3 bases; junction bases outside the gene matches: 1. The CDR3 spells CASRGLAGEETQYF. Written as DNA, the CDR3 is TGCGCCAGCAGAGGACTAGCGGGAGAAGAGACCCAGTACTTC.

The chain has TRBV7-2 and TRBJ2-2; D not certain. From germline, CDR1 is SGHTA and CDR2 FQGNSA. Trimming pared 3 bases from V and 6 bases from J, leaving 8 bases between. The CDR3 is made up of 13 amino acids. This chain's CDR3 is CASSFNAAGELFF. In nucleotides, the CDR3 is TGTGCCAGCAGCTTCAACGCGGCCGGGGAGCTGTTTTTT.

Sample share makes this clone large. The V call is TRBV27, the J call TRBJ2-1; weak D call: TRBD2 (6 bases). Per the germline V gene, CDR1 is MNHEY and CDR2 is SMNVEV (reference sequence). Trimming took 3 bases from V and 5 from J, leaving 11 bases between them. The CDR3 consists of 14 residues. CDR3 loop: CASSFGRGDNEQFF. The CDR3 DNA is TGTGCCAGCAGTTTTGGGCGGGGAGACAATGAGCAGTTCTTC.

This chain links TRBV5-1 with TRBJ2-7; 7 bases line up with TRBD1. The V segment lost 4 bases and the J segment 6 bases; nucleotides outside the gene matches: 13. Germline lookup yields CDR1 SGHRS and CDR2 YFSETQ. This CDR3 contains 15 residues. CDR3 sequence: CASSASGQSVLEQYF. The CDR3 DNA reads as TGCGCCAGCAGCGCTTCGGGACAGTCCGTCCTCGAGCAGTACTTC. Variable domain in full (rest from reference TRBV5-1 and TRBJ2-7): KAGVTQTPRYLIKTRGQQVTLSCSPISGHRSVSWYQQTPGQGLQFLFEYFSETQRNKGNFPGRFSGRQFSNSRSEMNVSTLELGDSALYLCASSASGQSVLEQYFGPGTRLTVT.

This chain joins TRBV2 and TRBJ1-2, with a weak D call TRBD1 (5 bases). V dropped 6 bases and J dropped 1 base, with 12 bases sitting between them. Per the germline V gene, CDR1 is SNHLY and CDR2 is FYNNEI. This CDR3 is 14 amino acids long. CDR3 bases: TGTGCCAGCAGCGACCGGGGGTATAACTATGGCTACACCTTC. It is translated as CASSDRGYNYGYTF.

This clone was seen a handful of times. The chain recombines TRBV7-3 with TRBJ2-7, with D possibly matching TRBD2 (7 bases). The V gene lost 4 bases and the J gene lost 7 bases, with 17 bases spanning the gap. Germline V lookup: CDR1 SGHTA, CDR2 FQGTGA. The CDR3 covers 14 residues. CDR3 DNA: TGTGCCAGCAGCTCCATGGGGGGGCCGGGTGAGCAGTACTTC. Translated, it gives CASSSMGGPGEQYF.

The rearrangement joins TRBV5-1 to TRBJ2-5; 8 nucleotides agree with TRBD2. J lost 2 bases, V lost 3 bases, and 3 bases had no gene match. CDR3 size: 14 residues. From germline, CDR1 is SGHRS and CDR2 YFSETQ. The CDR3 region is CASSYPGGQETQYF. CDR3 bases: TGCGCCAGCAGCTACCCGGGGGGGCAAGAGACCCAGTACTTC.

The V gene is TRBV7-3, the J gene TRBJ2-5; D is possibly TRBD1 or TRBD2 (6 bases each). This CDR3 has 13 residues. Germline values: CDR1 SGHTA, CDR2 FQGTGA. Trimming cost V 2 bases and J 7 bases, with 11 bases left between them. Here the CDR3 reads CASSLSKGGTQYF. In DNA form, the CDR3 reads TGTGCCAGCAGCTTATCAAAGGGGGGGACCCAGTACTTC.

The rearrangement uses TRBV18 and TRBJ1-5; 10 nucleotides match TRBD1. This CDR3 has 14 residues. The V and J ends lost 3 bases and 4 bases, in that order; junction bases with no gene match: 0. Germline loops: CDR1 KGHSH, CDR2 LQKENI. The CDR3 loop is CASSPGQGNQPQHF. The CDR3 coding sequence is TGTGCCAGCTCACCGGGACAGGGGAATCAGCCCCAGCATTTT.

This sequence joins TRBV2 and TRBJ1-4; tentative D call: TRBD1 (6 bases). Per germline, CDR1 SNHLY and CDR2 FYNNEI. Between the trimmed V and J ends, which lost 7 bases and 8 bases, there was a span of 20 bases. CDR3 size: 15 residues. The CDR3 DNA sequence: TGTGCCAGCACCGATGAACAGGGAACGGGGGAAAAACTGTTTTTT. Amino acids: CASTDEQGTGEKLFF.

This clone has only one observation. The V gene is TRBV6-5, the J gene TRBJ1-5, with D perhaps TRBD1 (5 bases). The V gene's germline CDR1 is MNHEY and CDR2 SVGAGI. The CDR3 is made up of 15 amino acids. The V gene lost 0 bases and the J gene lost 8 bases, with 14 bases spanning the gap. DNA for the CDR3: TGTGCCAGCAGTTACTCATCCCAGGGCAAGGAGCCCCAGCATTTT. Translating it yields CASSYSSQGKEPQHF.

This chain joins TRBV7-2 and TRBJ2-7; D may be TRBD2 (6 bases). V dropped 0 bases and J dropped 3 bases, with 15 bases sitting between them. The CDR3 runs to 16 residues. CDR1 and CDR2 (germline): SGHTA, FQGNSA. The CDR3 DNA reads TGTGCCAGCAGCTTAGCGCTTGGTAGCGGTAGCTACGAGCAGTACTTC. Translating gives CASSLALGSGSYEQYF.

This clone showed up just a few times. The V gene is TRBV5-5, the J gene TRBJ2-2, with no clear D. The CDR3 has 16 amino acids. V dropped 3 bases and J dropped 7 bases, with 19 bases sitting between them. Germline CDR1 SGHKS, CDR2 YYEKEE (reference sequence). DNA for the CDR3: TGTGCCAGCAGCTATCTCAGAGGCTGGGGTCACGGGGAGCTGTTTTTT. Protein: CASSYLRGWGHGELFF.

This chain links TRBV5-1 with TRBJ2-7, with D perhaps TRBD2 (5 bases). CDR3 size: 15 residues. The V and J ends lost 0 bases and 4 bases respectively, with 14 bases between them. Germline V CDR1 and CDR2: SGHRS, YFSETQ. In DNA form, the CDR3 reads TGCGCCAGCAGCTTGGGCCCGACTTCGGGGTACGAGCAGTACTTC. Translated: CASSLGPTSGYEQYF.

This chain uses TRBV6-5 with TRBJ2-2, with 10 bases identical to TRBD1. The CDR3 has 15 amino acids. The ends lost 8 bases at V and 3 bases at J; junction bases unmatched: 6. Germline V lookup: CDR1 MNHEY, CDR2 SVGAGI. CDR3 DNA sequence: TGTGCCAGCGCGGGGGACAGGGGATACACCGGGGAGCTGTTTTTT. Translated: CASAGDRGYTGELFF.